A selection of T cell receptor beta chains follows, all from one sample in a study of blood T cell repertoires in COVID-19. Produced via immunoSEQ multiplex PCR; TCRdb's table is partial and in-frame only. Among about 82,000 clones listed, approximately 82% were seen once. What was sequenced was peripheral blood. All receptors derive from a man aged 50-59 years with active or convalescent COVID-19. Each CDR3 is given with its conserved first and last residue. A D gene is named only where the DNA matches it firmly. Clone size appears in some rows only: once, few, many, or a class for an expanded clone.

v_call	j_call	d_call	clone_size	cdr3_nt	cdr3_aa
TRBV29-1	TRBJ2-1	NA	NA	TGCAGCGTTCGCAAGCCGTCAGGGAATGAGCAGTTCTTC	CSVRKPSGNEQFF
TRBV28	TRBJ2-6	TRBD1	NA	TGTGCCAGCAGTCCTCCACCGGGACAGGGGGCTACTGGGGCCAACGTCCTGACTTTC	CASSPPPGQGATGANVLTF
TRBV5-4	TRBJ1-4	TRBD1	NA	TGTGCCAGCAGTTCGACAGGGGGCAATGAAAAACTGTTTTTT	CASSSTGGNEKLFF
TRBV11-2	TRBJ1-2	NA	NA	TGTGCCAGCAGCTCAGGCGGGGATATGGGAGCTAACTATGGCTACACCTTC	CASSSGGDMGANYGYTF
TRBV19	TRBJ1-4	NA	NA	TGTGCCAGTAGTATTTCGTGGAGAGGGGAAAAACTGTTTTTT	CASSISWRGEKLFF
TRBV11-2	TRBJ2-5	TRBD1	NA	TGTGCCAGCAGCTTAGGACAGGGGGTCCAAGAGACCCAGTACTTC	CASSLGQGVQETQYF
TRBV12-3/TRBV12-4	TRBJ2-1	TRBD1	NA	TGTGCCAGCAGTACAGGGGGTTACAATGAGCAGTTCTTC	CASSTGGYNEQFF
TRBV5-1	TRBJ1-6	NA	NA	TGCGCCAGCAGCCCTCAGGGAGGGGGCTCCTATAATTCACCCCTCCACTTT	CASSPQGGGSYNSPLHF
TRBV28	TRBJ1-4	NA	NA	TGTGCCAGCAGTTTTGGTCGTGAGGGGAGGGAAAAACTGTTTTTT	CASSFGREGREKLFF
TRBV18	TRBJ2-3	NA	NA	TGTGCCAGCTCATCCCGACAGTCTGCAGATACGCAGTATTTT	CASSSRQSADTQYF
TRBV6-6	TRBJ1-2	NA	few	TGTGCCAGCAGTTACTCGACTTTGAGCTACACCTTC	CASSYSTLSYTF
TRBV6-2/TRBV6-3	TRBJ2-3	NA	NA	TGTGCCAGCAGTCCGGACAGTACCACAGATACGCAGTATTTT	CASSPDSTTDTQYF
TRBV25-1	TRBJ2-3	NA	NA	TGTGCCAGCAGAGCCTCTAGCTCCCGCACAGATACGCAGTATTTT	CASRASSSRTDTQYF
TRBV5-4	TRBJ2-1	TRBD2	NA	TGTGCCAGCAGCTTGGCCAGCGGGGGGCTCATTTTAGGTGAGCAGTTCTTC	CASSLASGGLILGEQFF
TRBV7-9	TRBJ2-3	NA	NA	TGTGCCCTAGGGGGGGGCCCCGATTCCACAGATACGCAGTATTTT	CALGGGPDSTDTQYF
TRBV19	TRBJ1-1	TRBD1	NA	TGTGCCAGTAGTATGGACAGGTGGAGCGCTGAAGCTTTCTTT	CASSMDRWSAEAFF
TRBV3-1/TRBV3-2	TRBJ1-1	TRBD1	NA	TGTGCCAGCAGCCAAGAGACAGGGGGGAACACTGAAGCTTTCTTT	CASSQETGGNTEAFF
TRBV6-5	TRBJ1-1	NA	NA	TGTGCCAGCAGCCCCCCGGGGAACACTGAAGCTTTCTTT	CASSPPGNTEAFF
TRBV5-6	TRBJ1-1	NA	NA	TGTGCCAGCAGCTCAGGGGTCGGCACTGAAGCTTTCTTT	CASSSGVGTEAFF
TRBV19	TRBJ1-1	NA	NA	TGTGCCAGTAGTATACCTCACAGTCCGAACACTGAAGCTTTCTTT	CASSIPHSPNTEAFF
TRBV27	TRBJ1-2	TRBD1	NA	TGTGCCAGCAGTTTAGGCCAGGGGGCGAGCTACACCTTC	CASSLGQGASYTF
TRBV11-3	TRBJ2-1	NA	NA	TGTGCCAGCAGCTTAGACCCCGGGGGCAATGAGCAGTTCTTC	CASSLDPGGNEQFF
TRBV4-1	TRBJ1-3	NA	NA	TGCGCCAGCAGCCAGCTAGGACAGTTTTCCTCTGGAAACACCATATATTTT	CASSQLGQFSSGNTIYF
TRBV5-4	TRBJ2-6	NA	NA	TGTGCCAGCAGCTTGGGGGCCGGGGCCAACGTCCTGACTTTC	CASSLGAGANVLTF
TRBV11-2	TRBJ2-1	NA	few	TGTGCCAGCAGCTTGGTAGCATCGGATTACAATGAGCAGTTCTTC	CASSLVASDYNEQFF
TRBV6-5	TRBJ1-4	NA	NA	TGTGCCAGCAGCCCACAGGGAAGGGGAGAAAAACTGTTTTTT	CASSPQGRGEKLFF
TRBV6-5	TRBJ1-2	TRBD1	NA	TGTGCCAGCAGTTTCGGGACAGGGGGCACATCTGGCTACACCTTC	CASSFGTGGTSGYTF
TRBV19	TRBJ1-1	NA	NA	TGTGCCAGTAGTTTGACCGACGGGGACACTGAAGCTTTCTTT	CASSLTDGDTEAFF
TRBV4-3	TRBJ1-2	NA	NA	TGCGCCAGCAGCCAAGATAGGGGGGGCCTCGGGACAAATAACGGCTACACCTTC	CASSQDRGGLGTNNGYTF
TRBV10-3	TRBJ2-2	TRBD2	once	TGTGCCATCAGTGATGCGGGGGCCGGGGAGCTGTTTTTT	CAISDAGAGELFF
TRBV19	TRBJ1-3	NA	NA	TGTGCCAGTATGGGCCCTGGAAACACCATATATTTT	CASMGPGNTIYF
TRBV2	TRBJ2-3	NA	NA	TGTGCCAGCAATTGGGCGGGGGCCACAGATACGCAGTATTTT	CASNWAGATDTQYF
TRBV28	TRBJ2-1	TRBD2	NA	TGTGCCAGCCTCTCAGCGGGGGGCGCAGGGATGTACAATGAGCAGTTCTTC	CASLSAGGAGMYNEQFF
TRBV13	TRBJ1-1	NA	NA	TGTGCCAGCAGTCGAAACGGGGTTAACACTGAAGCTTTCTTT	CASSRNGVNTEAFF
TRBV28	TRBJ1-5	NA	few	TGTGCCAGCAGTACCTACAGGTTCCAGGGCAATCAGCCCCAGCATTTT	CASSTYRFQGNQPQHF
TRBV6-5	TRBJ1-1	TRBD1	NA	TGTGCCAGCAGCGTAGGGACAGTAACTGAAGCTTTCTTT	CASSVGTVTEAFF
TRBV19	TRBJ1-2	TRBD1	NA	TGTGCCAGTCTAAAAGGTGGAGGACAGGGGATGATCGGGTATGGCTACACCTTC	CASLKGGGQGMIGYGYTF
TRBV3-1/TRBV3-2	TRBJ2-3	TRBD1	few	TGTGCCAGCAGCCAACAACAGGGGAATACGCAGTATTTT	CASSQQQGNTQYF
TRBV7-8	TRBJ2-3	TRBD2	once	TGTGCCAGCAGCTTTAGCGGGCGCACAGATACGCAGTATTTT	CASSFSGRTDTQYF
TRBV28	TRBJ2-3	NA	once	TGTGCCAGCAGTCTCCGACAGCCTAGCACAGATACGCAGTATTTT	CASSLRQPSTDTQYF
TRBV19	TRBJ1-1	NA	NA	TGTGCCAGTAGTATAGGGCCCGGGGGAAACACTGAAGCTTTCTTT	CASSIGPGGNTEAFF
TRBV7-9	TRBJ2-3	TRBD1	NA	TGTGCCAGCAGCCGGGACAGGGAACCCCCAGATACGCAGTATTTT	CASSRDREPPDTQYF
TRBV28	TRBJ1-2	TRBD1	once	TGTGCCAGCACCTCGGGACAGTCTCGTGGTGGTTACACCTTC	CASTSGQSRGGYTF
TRBV4-1	TRBJ1-3	NA	NA	TGCGCCAGCAGCCGAAACCAGGGCTACTCTGGAAACACCATATATTTT	CASSRNQGYSGNTIYF
TRBV5-1	TRBJ1-3	TRBD1	NA	TGCGCCAGCAGTTCCCGGGACAGTTTCTCTGGAAACACCATATATTTT	CASSSRDSFSGNTIYF
TRBV7-2	TRBJ2-5	TRBD1	NA	TGTGCCAGCAGCTTTACAGGGGCTCTGGAGACCCAGTACTTC	CASSFTGALETQYF
TRBV15	TRBJ2-3	TRBD2	NA	TGTGCCACCAGCAGAGGAGGCGGGGGGCGGGGAGATACGCAGTATTTT	CATSRGGGGRGDTQYF
TRBV5-1	TRBJ2-3	TRBD2	NA	TGCGCCAGCAGCTTGGCGGGACTAGCCGCAGATACGCAGTATTTT	CASSLAGLAADTQYF
TRBV7-2	TRBJ2-2	TRBD2	NA	TGTGCCAGCAGCACCTTTAGCGGGGCCTACACCGGGGAGCTGTTTTTT	CASSTFSGAYTGELFF
TRBV7-9	TRBJ2-2	NA	NA	TGTGCCAGCAGCTTGGGGTTGGGGCCCGGGGAGCTGTTTTTT	CASSLGLGPGELFF
TRBV10-3	TRBJ1-1	NA	NA	TGTGCCATCGCGACAGTACTGGACACTGAAGCTTTCTTT	CAIATVLDTEAFF
TRBV18	TRBJ2-6	NA	few	TGTGCCAGCTCACCACTTAGCAGGGGCTCTGGGGCCAACGTCCTGACTTTC	CASSPLSRGSGANVLTF
TRBV24-1	TRBJ2-5	TRBD1	NA	TGTGCCACCAGTGATCGCGGGACAGGAGGGCAAGAGACCCAGTACTTC	CATSDRGTGGQETQYF
TRBV3-1/TRBV3-2	TRBJ1-5	TRBD1	NA	TGTGCCAGCAGCCATTGGACAGGGGGCTACGGTCAGCCCCAGCATTTT	CASSHWTGGYGQPQHF
TRBV9	TRBJ2-6	TRBD1	NA	TGTGCCAGCAGCCCCCAGGGGGTAGGGGCCAACGTCCTGACTTTC	CASSPQGVGANVLTF
TRBV4-1	TRBJ1-2	NA	NA	TGCGCCAGCAGCCCCTCCCGGGGGACTAACTATGGCTACACCTTC	CASSPSRGTNYGYTF
TRBV24-1	TRBJ1-4	TRBD1	NA	TGTGCCACCAGTGACGGACAGGGGGGTGAAAAACTGTTTTTT	CATSDGQGGEKLFF
TRBV6-1	TRBJ2-2	TRBD2	NA	TGTGCCAGCAGTGAAAGGGCTAGCGGGGTTAGCACCGGGGAGCTGTTTTTT	CASSERASGVSTGELFF
TRBV7-9	TRBJ1-1	TRBD1	NA	TGTGCCAGCAGCTACGGACAGGGTTGGGCTTTCTTT	CASSYGQGWAFF
TRBV25-1	TRBJ1-6	TRBD1	NA	TGTGCCAGCAACTCAGGGGGAACCTATAATTCACCCCTCCACTTT	CASNSGGTYNSPLHF